This T cell receptor (beta chain) stems from a study of blood T cell repertoires in COVID-19. This CDR3 is built from 14 residues. Trimming removed 2 bases from V and 3 bases from J, with 8 bases in between. Germline assignment: CDR1 SGHNT and CDR2 YENEEA. The protocol was immunoSEQ multiplex PCR, while the TCRdb copy is restricted to in-frame clones and leaves out a portion. The sample includes roughly 120,000 clones, approximately 80% of them seen just once. The sample was peripheral blood. The clonotype comes from a human donor in a cohort sampled during active COVID-19. The chain couples TRBV11-3 to TRBJ2-1; TRBD2 is a possible D gene (6 bases). DNA of the CDR3: TGTGCCAGCAGCTTACCGGGGGTCTACAATGAGCAGTTCTTC. Translated, it gives CASSLPGVYNEQFF.